These 22 T cell receptor beta chains were sequenced from one sample in a study of shared clonotypes between healthy human individuals. Generated by immunoSEQ multiplex PCR, the TCRdb table keeps only in-frame clones and is missing some. The sample has about 2.3 million clones; roughly 93% are singletons. The sample taken for sequencing was naive CD4+ T cells from PBMCs. Subset defined: CD45RA+ positively selected. These receptors were collected from a man aged 18 to 30 in good health. Some clones in this sample may be carry-over from other donors' samples.

The J gene is TRBJ1-1, the V gene TRBV15; 9 nucleotides match TRBD1. Germline-derived CDR1 and CDR2 are LNHNV and YYDKDF (reference sequence). This CDR3 has 15 residues. Trimming took 6 bases from V and 1 from J; bases not matched to a gene: 6. The CDR3: CATRLDRGPNTEAFF. The DNA of the CDR3 is TGTGCCACCAGATTGGACAGGGGACCGAACACTGAAGCTTTCTTT.

The CDR3: CASSPRQGVGEKLFF. CDR3 DNA sequence: TGTGCCAGCAGCCCTAGACAGGGGGTTGGTGAAAAACTGTTTTTT. The chain has TRBV7-9 and TRBJ1-4; 9 nucleotides match TRBD1. The CDR3 has 15 residues. The V segment lost 5 bases and the J segment 7 bases; nucleotides outside the gene matches: 8. From germline, CDR1 is SEHNR and CDR2 FQNEAQ (reference sequence).

This clone was seen only once. The chain links TRBV27 to TRBJ1-1; no clear D gene. CDR3 length: 13 amino acids. Trimming took 8 bases from V and 4 from J, leaving 14 bases between them. Germline CDR1 MNHEY, CDR2 SMNVEV (reference sequence). CDR3: CASVFFDGTEAFF. CDR3 sequence (DNA): TGTGCCAGCGTTTTCTTCGATGGCACTGAAGCTTTCTTT.

The chain employs TRBV4-2 and TRBJ1-2; TRBD1 agrees at 9 bases. CDR3 length equals 15 residues. After removal of 3 bases from V and 3 bases from J, the junction contained 5 bases not matched to a gene. Germline assignment: CDR1 LGHNA and CDR2 YNFKEQ. The CDR3 loop reads CASSQPQGAYYGYTF. Written as DNA, the CDR3 is TGTGCCAGCAGCCAGCCACAGGGGGCGTACTATGGCTACACCTTC.

This sequence joins TRBV5-4 and TRBJ2-4, with TRBD1 matching 10 bases. The CDR3 length is 18 residues. V gave up 2 bases and J gave up 0 bases; unmatched junction bases: 8. Germline V gives CDR1 SGHNT, CDR2 YYREEE (reference sequence). For the CDR3, the DNA is TGTGCCAGCAGCTTTTTTGGACAGGGGGAACTAGCCAAAAACATTCAGTACTTC. As protein: CASSFFGQGELAKNIQYF.

This sequence joins TRBV6-5 and TRBJ2-1, with 8 bases matching TRBD1. Losses at the gene ends were 6 bases for V and 5 bases for J; bases not matched to a gene: 3. Germline lookup yields CDR1 MNHEY and CDR2 SVGAGI. The CDR3 spans 13 residues. The CDR3 loop reads CASSNRGNNEQFF. The CDR3 DNA follows: TGTGCCAGCAGCAACAGGGGGAACAATGAGCAGTTCTTC.

This sequence joins TRBV11-1 and TRBJ1-2, with a possible D match to TRBD1 (5 bases). CDR1 and CDR2 from the germline V gene are SGHAT and FQDESV (reference sequence). V was pared by 2 bases and J by 4 bases, with 14 bases between. The CDR3 runs 15 residues. The CDR3 protein is CASSLTTAQFYGYTF. The CDR3 DNA reads as TGTGCCAGCAGCTTAACGACAGCGCAATTCTATGGCTACACCTTC.

This sequence joins TRBV4-2 and TRBJ2-7; D is ambiguous. This CDR3 contains 14 residues. Trimming cost V 1 base and J 3 bases, with 10 bases left between them. Germline V gene lookup returns CDR1 LGHNA and CDR2 YNFKEQ. The CDR3: CASSQGNRVYEQYF. CDR3 DNA sequence: TGTGCCAGCAGCCAAGGGAATAGGGTCTACGAGCAGTACTTC.

This sequence joins TRBV6-4 and TRBJ2-7, with 8 bases aligning to TRBD2. J gave up 7 bases and V 6 bases, and 8 bases lay outside the gene matches. The length of the CDR3 is 13 residues. CDR1 and CDR2 (germline): MRHNA, SNTAGT. The CDR3 bases are TGTGCCAGCAGAACGCGACTAGCGAATGAGCAGTACTTC. Residues: CASRTRLANEQYF.

This chain uses TRBV9 with TRBJ1-1; the match to TRBD1 covers 10 bases. Germline values: CDR1 SGDLS, CDR2 YYNGEE. The CDR3 is made up of 13 amino acids. Trimming removed 0 bases from V and 11 bases from J; junction bases left unmatched: 4. CDR3 DNA: TGTGCCAGCAGCGTAGTGGGGACAGGGGAGGCTTTCTTT. The encoded protein is CASSVVGTGEAFF.

A remark on this clone: A much more abundant neighbour one base away suggests this may be a read error. V usage is TRBV7-8 and J usage is TRBJ1-5, with 10 bases identical to TRBD1. The germline V gene encodes CDR1 SGHVS and CDR2 FQNEAQ. CDR3 length equals 15 residues. Trimming removed 4 bases from V and 5 bases from J; junction bases left unmatched: 5. CDR3 nucleotides: TGTGCCAGCAGCTCTGACAGGGGGCGCGATCAGCCCCAGCATTTT. This gives the protein CASSSDRGRDQPQHF.

The genes are TRBV12-1 and TRBJ2-3. TRBV12-1 is deemed a pseudogene. The CDR3 is 13 residues long. CDR3 amino acids: CASSFALVSPEYF. CDR3 DNA: TGTGCCAGCAGCTTTGCTTTGGTCAGCCCCGAGTATTTT.

V usage is TRBV7-2 and J usage is TRBJ2-3; D remains unclear. V shed 3 bases and J shed 2 bases, with 12 bases lying between them. The CDR3 runs to 15 residues. CDR1 and CDR2 from the germline V gene are SGHTA and FQGNSA. The CDR3 reads CASSFRLQTTDTQYF. The DNA for the CDR3 is TGTGCCAGCAGCTTTCGATTGCAAACCACAGATACGCAGTATTTT. Based on the CDR3 plus reference TRBV7-2 and TRBJ2-3, the full variable domain is GAGVSQSPSNKVTEKGKDVELRCDPISGHTALYWYRQSLGQGLEFLIYFQGNSAPDKSGLPSDRFSAERTGGSVSTLTIQRTQQEDSAVYLCASSFRLQTTDTQYFGPGTRLTVL.

This clone was detected only once. V is TRBV4-3 and J is TRBJ1-1; the D gene is possibly TRBD1 (5 bases). Germline CDR1 LGHNA, CDR2 YSLEER. CDR3 size: 15 residues. V dropped 4 bases and J dropped 1 base, with 13 bases sitting between them. The CDR3 nucleotides read TGCGCCAGCAGCCCCTTAGGGGCAGCGAACACTGAAGCTTTCTTT. Translation gives CASSPLGAANTEAFF.

This chain joins TRBV6-5 and TRBJ2-7; 7 bases line up with TRBD1. Germline assignment: CDR1 MNHEY and CDR2 SVGAGI. The CDR3 length is 15 residues. Unmatched junction bases numbered 12, after V lost 8 bases and J lost 2 bases. This CDR3 is CASRHGQERPYEQYF. Written as DNA, the CDR3 is TGTGCCAGCCGCCACGGACAGGAGCGACCCTACGAGCAGTACTTC.

The chain combines TRBV9 with TRBJ2-7; possibly TRBD2 for D (5 bases). Germline CDR1 and CDR2: SGDLS and YYNGEE. V lost 0 bases, J lost 5 bases, and 18 bases lay in between. The CDR3 is 16 residues long. CDR3 DNA sequence: TGTGCCAGCAGCGTAGGCGCGGAGGCCCCGTGGCACGAGCAGTACTTC. Amino acids: CASSVGAEAPWHEQYF.

The chain is built from TRBV5-1 and TRBJ2-3; D remains unclear. V lost 3 bases and J 4 bases, leaving 9 bases between the germline ends. This CDR3 has 13 amino acids. Germline lookup yields CDR1 SGHRS and CDR2 YFSETQ. This CDR3 reads CASSYGGPDTQYF. The CDR3 coding sequence is TGCGCCAGCAGCTATGGCGGTCCAGATACGCAGTATTTT.

This clone appeared a single time. This chain joins TRBV7-9 and TRBJ1-1; possibly TRBD1 for D (5 bases). The CDR3 is made up of 14 amino acids. Between the trimmed V and J ends, which lost 9 bases and 11 bases, there was a span of 25 bases. CDR1 and CDR2 from the germline V gene are SEHNR and FQNEAQ (reference sequence). The DNA for the CDR3 is TGTGCCAGTCAGGGCATCAGGTGGGATTTGGGGGCTTTCTTT. Its protein is CASQGIRWDLGAFF.

J is TRBJ2-2 and V is TRBV7-9, with unresolved D. Germline assignment: CDR1 SEHNR and CDR2 FQNEAQ (reference sequence). CDR3 size: 15 residues. Deletions cut 2 bases from V and 7 bases from J, with 14 bases between. The CDR3 DNA reads as TGTGCCAGCAGCTTATCGCAGGTTTTGGGCGGGGAGCTGTTTTTT. This codes for CASSLSQVLGGELFF.

The V gene is TRBV2, the J gene TRBJ2-3; TRBD2 aligns across 7 bases. Germline V lookup: CDR1 SNHLY, CDR2 FYNNEI. This CDR3 is 13 amino acids long. After removal of 7 bases from V and 2 bases from J, the junction contained 3 bases not matched to a gene. The CDR3 bases are TGTGCCAGCACTAGCGGACCCACAGATACGCAGTATTTT. Translation: CASTSGPTDTQYF.

V gene TRBV10-3 combines with J gene TRBJ1-1; D unclear. This CDR3 is built from 13 residues. Germline V gene data show CDR1 as ENHRY and CDR2 as SYGVKD. V lost 2 bases and J lost 5, with 9 bases in between. CDR3 sequence: CAISELVGTEAFF. The CDR3 coding sequence is TGTGCCATCAGTGAGCTGGTTGGGACTGAAGCTTTCTTT.

On this clone: Other nucleotide sequences from this sample produce the same CDR3. This chain joins TRBV19 and TRBJ1-3; TRBD1 might be the D (6 bases). Germline CDR1 is LNHDA and CDR2 is SQIVND (reference sequence). This CDR3 is 12 amino acids long. V lost 11 bases and J 0 bases, leaving 8 bases between the germline ends. CDR3 loop: CASGASGNTIYF. The CDR3 DNA follows: TGTGCCTCGGGGGCCTCTGGAAACACCATATATTTT.